The T cell receptor (beta chain) under discussion was sequenced for a study of cytomegalovirus exposure and HLA in healthy donors. For the study at large: Around 180 million T cells yielded 110 million or so unique TCR beta sequences in earlier analysis.

The V gene end was trimmed by 4 bases and the J gene end by 3 bases; junction bases not matched to a gene: 20. Germline assignment: CDR1 GTSNPN and CDR2 SVGIG (reference sequence). CDR3 length: 18 amino acids. PCR used 60 Vbeta primers and 13 Jbeta primers. TCRdb's copy holds only in-frame clones and misses some; the assay was immunoSEQ multiplex PCR. Here the sample spans about 190,000 clones, around 90% being singletons. The TCR comes from a boy aged 2 to 10 in good health and CMV-seronegative. The sequencing sample was made of PBMCs. This rearrangement joins TRBV30 to TRBJ2-7; 8 bases are a match to TRBD1. CDR3 sequence: CAWTGGGQATLNYYEQYF. The CDR3 DNA is TGTGCCTGGACCGGTGGGGGACAGGCCACACTGAATTACTACGAGCAGTACTTC.